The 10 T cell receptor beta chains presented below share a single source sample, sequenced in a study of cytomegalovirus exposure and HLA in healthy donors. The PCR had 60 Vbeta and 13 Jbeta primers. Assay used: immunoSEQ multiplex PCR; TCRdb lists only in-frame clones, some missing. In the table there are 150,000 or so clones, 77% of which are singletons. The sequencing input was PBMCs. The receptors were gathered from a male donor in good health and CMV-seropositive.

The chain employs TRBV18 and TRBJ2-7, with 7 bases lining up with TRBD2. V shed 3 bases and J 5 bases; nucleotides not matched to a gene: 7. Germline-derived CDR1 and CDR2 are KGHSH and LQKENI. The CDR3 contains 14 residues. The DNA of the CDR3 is TGTGCCAGCTCACCCCGGACTAGTATAGACGAGCAGTACTTC. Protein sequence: CASSPRTSIDEQYF.

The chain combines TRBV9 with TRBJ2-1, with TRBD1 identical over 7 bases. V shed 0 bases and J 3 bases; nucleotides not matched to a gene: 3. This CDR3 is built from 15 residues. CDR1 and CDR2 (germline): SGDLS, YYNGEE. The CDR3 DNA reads TGTGCCAGCAGCGTAGCAGGGGGAAGCTACAATGAGCAGTTCTTC. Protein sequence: CASSVAGGSYNEQFF.

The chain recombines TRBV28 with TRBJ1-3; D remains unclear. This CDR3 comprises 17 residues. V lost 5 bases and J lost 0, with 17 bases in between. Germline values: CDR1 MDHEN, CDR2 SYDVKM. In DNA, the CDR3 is TGTGCCAGCAGTGATCTTGGTAGAAGGAGCTCTGGAAACACCATATATTTT. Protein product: CASSDLGRRSSGNTIYF.

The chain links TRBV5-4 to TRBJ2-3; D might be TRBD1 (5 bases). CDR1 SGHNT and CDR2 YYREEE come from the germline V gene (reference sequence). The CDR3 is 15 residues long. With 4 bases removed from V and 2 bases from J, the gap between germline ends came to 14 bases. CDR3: CASSQEDTSTDTQYF. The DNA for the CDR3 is TGTGCCAGCAGCCAAGAGGACACTTCCACAGATACGCAGTATTTT.

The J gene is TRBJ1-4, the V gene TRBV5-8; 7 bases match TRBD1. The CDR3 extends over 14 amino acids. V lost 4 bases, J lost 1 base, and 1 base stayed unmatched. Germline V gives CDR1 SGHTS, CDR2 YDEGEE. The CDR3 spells CASSRDRTNEKLFF. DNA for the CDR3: TGTGCCAGCAGCCGGGACAGAACTAATGAAAAACTGTTTTTT.

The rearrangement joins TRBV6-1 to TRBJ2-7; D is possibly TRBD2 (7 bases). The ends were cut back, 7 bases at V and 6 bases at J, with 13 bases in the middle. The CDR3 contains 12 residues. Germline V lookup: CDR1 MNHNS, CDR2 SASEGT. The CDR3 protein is CASTVGGLEQYF. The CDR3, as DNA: TGTGCCAGCACCGTCGGGGGGCTCGAGCAGTACTTC.

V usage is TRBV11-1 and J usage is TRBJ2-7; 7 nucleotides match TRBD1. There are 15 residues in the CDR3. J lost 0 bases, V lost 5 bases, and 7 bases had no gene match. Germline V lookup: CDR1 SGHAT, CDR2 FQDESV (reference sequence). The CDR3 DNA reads TGTGCCAGCAGCCATACAGGGGCGTTCTCCTACGAGCAGTACTTC. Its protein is CASSHTGAFSYEQYF. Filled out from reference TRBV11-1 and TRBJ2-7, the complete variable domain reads EAEVAQSPRYKITEKSQAVAFWCDPISGHATLYWYRQILGQGPELLVQFQDESVVDDSQLPKDRFSAERLKGVDSTLKIQPAELGDSAMYLCASSHTGAFSYEQYFGPGTRLTVT.

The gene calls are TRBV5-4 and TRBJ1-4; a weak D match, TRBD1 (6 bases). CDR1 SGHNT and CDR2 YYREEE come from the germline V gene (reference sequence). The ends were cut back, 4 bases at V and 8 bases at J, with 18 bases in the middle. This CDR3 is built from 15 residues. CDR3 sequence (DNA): TGTGCCAGCAGCCCCCAGCCCCGGGGGGCGGAAAAACTGTTTTTT. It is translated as CASSPQPRGAEKLFF.

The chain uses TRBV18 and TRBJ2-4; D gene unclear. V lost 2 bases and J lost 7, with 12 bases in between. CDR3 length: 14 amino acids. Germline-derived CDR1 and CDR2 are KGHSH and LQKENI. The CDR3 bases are TGTGCCAGCTCACCAATTGCGGAAGCGAACATTCAGTACTTC. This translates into CASSPIAEANIQYF. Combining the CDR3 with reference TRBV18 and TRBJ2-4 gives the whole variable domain NAGVMQNPRHLVRRRGQEARLRCSPMKGHSHVYWYRQLPEEGLKFMVYLQKENIIDESGMPKERFSAEFPKEGPSILRIQQVVRGDSAAYFCASSPIAEANIQYFGAGTRLSVL.

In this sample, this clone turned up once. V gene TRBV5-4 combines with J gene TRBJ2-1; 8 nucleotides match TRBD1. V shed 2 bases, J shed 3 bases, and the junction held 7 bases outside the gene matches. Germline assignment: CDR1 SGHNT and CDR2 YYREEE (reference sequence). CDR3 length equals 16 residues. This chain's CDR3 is CASSLLQGAHYNEQFF. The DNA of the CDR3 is TGTGCCAGCAGCTTACTCCAGGGGGCACACTACAATGAGCAGTTCTTC.